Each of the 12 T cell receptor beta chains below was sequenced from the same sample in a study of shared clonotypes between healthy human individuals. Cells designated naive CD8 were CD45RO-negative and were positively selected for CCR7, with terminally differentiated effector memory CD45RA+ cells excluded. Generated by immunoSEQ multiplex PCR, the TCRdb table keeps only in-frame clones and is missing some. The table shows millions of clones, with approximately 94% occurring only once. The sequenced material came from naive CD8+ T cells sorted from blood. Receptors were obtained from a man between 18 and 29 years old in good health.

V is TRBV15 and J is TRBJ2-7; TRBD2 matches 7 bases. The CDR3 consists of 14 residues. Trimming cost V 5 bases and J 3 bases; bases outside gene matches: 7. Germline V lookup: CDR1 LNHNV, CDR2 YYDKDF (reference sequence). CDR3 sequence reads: CATSPWGEGYEQYF. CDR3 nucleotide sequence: TGTGCCACCAGCCCCTGGGGGGAGGGCTACGAGCAGTACTTC.

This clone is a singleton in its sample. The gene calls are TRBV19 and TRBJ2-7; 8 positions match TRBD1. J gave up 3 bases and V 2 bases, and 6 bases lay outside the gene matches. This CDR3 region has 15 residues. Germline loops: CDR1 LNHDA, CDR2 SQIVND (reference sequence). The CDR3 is CASSIPGGKHYEQYF. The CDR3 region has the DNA TGTGCCAGTAGTATACCAGGGGGCAAGCACTACGAGCAGTACTTC.

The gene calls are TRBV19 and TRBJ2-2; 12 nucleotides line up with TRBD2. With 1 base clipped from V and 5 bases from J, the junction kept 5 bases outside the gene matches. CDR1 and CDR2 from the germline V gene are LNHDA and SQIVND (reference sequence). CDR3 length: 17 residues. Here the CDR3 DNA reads TGTGCCAGTAGTATAGCCCTAGCGGGAGGGCCTACCGGGGAGCTGTTTTTT. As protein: CASSIALAGGPTGELFF.

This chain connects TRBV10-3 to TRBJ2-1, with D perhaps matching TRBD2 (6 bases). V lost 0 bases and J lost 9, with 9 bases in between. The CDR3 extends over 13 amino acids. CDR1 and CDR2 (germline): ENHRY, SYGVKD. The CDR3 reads CAISESISGEQFF. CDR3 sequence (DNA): TGTGCCATCAGTGAGTCCATTAGCGGTGAGCAGTTCTTC.

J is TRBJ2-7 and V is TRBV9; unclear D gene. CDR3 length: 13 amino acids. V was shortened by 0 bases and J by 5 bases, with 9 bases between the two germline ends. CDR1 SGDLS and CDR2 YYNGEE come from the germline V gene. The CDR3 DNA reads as TGTGCCAGCAGCGTAGAACGCTGGGACGAGCAGTACTTC. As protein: CASSVERWDEQYF.

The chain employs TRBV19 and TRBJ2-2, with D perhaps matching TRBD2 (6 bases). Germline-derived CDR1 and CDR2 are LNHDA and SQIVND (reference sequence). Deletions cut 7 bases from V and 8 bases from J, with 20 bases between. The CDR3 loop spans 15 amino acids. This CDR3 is CASTHREEAFGELFF. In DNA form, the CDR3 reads TGTGCCAGTACTCATAGGGAGGAGGCATTTGGGGAGCTGTTTTTT.

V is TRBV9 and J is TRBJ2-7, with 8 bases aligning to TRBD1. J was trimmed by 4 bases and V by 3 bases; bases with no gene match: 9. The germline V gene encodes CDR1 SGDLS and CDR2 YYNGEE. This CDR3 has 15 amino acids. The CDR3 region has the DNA TGTGCCAGCAGCGCCGCCGGGACAGGTTGGTACGAGCAGTACTTC. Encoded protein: CASSAAGTGWYEQYF.

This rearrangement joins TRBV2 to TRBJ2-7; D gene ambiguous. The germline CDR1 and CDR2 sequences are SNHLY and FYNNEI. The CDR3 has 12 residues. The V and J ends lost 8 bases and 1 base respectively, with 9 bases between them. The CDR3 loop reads CASLGLSYEQYF. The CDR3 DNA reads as TGTGCCAGCTTAGGCCTTTCCTACGAGCAGTACTTC.

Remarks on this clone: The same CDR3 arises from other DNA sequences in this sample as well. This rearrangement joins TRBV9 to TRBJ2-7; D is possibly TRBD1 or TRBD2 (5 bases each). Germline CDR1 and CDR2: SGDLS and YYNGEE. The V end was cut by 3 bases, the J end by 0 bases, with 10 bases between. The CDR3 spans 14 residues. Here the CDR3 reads CASSAGTVSYEQYF. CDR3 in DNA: TGTGCCAGCAGCGCCGGGACCGTCTCCTACGAGCAGTACTTC.

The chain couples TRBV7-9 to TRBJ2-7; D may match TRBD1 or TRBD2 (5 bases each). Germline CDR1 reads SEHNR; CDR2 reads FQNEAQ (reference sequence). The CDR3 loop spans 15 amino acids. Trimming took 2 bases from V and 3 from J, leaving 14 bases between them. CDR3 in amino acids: CASSLPGPRIYEQYF. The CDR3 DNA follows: TGTGCCAGCAGCTTACCGGGACCGCGTATCTACGAGCAGTACTTC.

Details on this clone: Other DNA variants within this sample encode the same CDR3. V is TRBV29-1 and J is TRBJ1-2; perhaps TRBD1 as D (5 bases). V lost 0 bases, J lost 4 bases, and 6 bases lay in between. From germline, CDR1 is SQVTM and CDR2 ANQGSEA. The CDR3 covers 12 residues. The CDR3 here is CSVEDGGYGYTF. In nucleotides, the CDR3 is TGCAGCGTTGAAGACGGGGGCTATGGCTACACCTTC.

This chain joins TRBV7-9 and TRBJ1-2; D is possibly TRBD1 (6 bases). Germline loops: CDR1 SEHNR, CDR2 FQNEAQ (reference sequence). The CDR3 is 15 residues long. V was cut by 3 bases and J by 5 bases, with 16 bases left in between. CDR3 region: CASSFALWTAYGYTF. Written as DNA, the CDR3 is TGTGCCAGCAGCTTCGCATTGTGGACAGCTTATGGCTACACCTTC.